Below, 19 T cell receptor beta chains from the same sample are listed, as sequenced in a study of CXCR3-negative and CXCR3-positive naive CD8 T cells. With UMI labels, 5' RACE was used to prepare the TRB cDNA libraries. TCRdb reprocessed the 5' RACE reads and reports one entry per CDR3 protein, with no DNA. The sample data list 7,500 to 8,500 distinct CDR3 sequences. Sequencing was performed on naive CXCR3- CD8+ T cells from blood. The subset: CD45RO-CCR7+CD27+CD95- naive CD8+ T cells lacking CXCR3 (TNR3-). These TCRs come from a human donor in good health. Some clones in this sample may be carry-over from other donors' samples.

This clonotype shows up as medium-sized by frequency. The rearrangement joins TRBV29-1 to TRBJ2-2; absent DNA, TCRdb's TRBD2 call cannot be checked. In germline, CDR1 is SQVTM, CDR2 ANQGSEA. There are 15 residues in the CDR3. CDR3 protein: CSVQGLTGNTGELFF.

The genes are TRBV28 and TRBJ1-1; TCRdb names TRBD1, which stays unverified in the absence of DNA. Germline values: CDR1 MDHEN, CDR2 SYDVKM. The length of the CDR3 is 18 residues. This CDR3 is CASSNPGQGAIRDTEAFF.

Frequency places this clonotype as medium-sized. V and J are TRBV10-3 and TRBJ2-1; lacking DNA, the TRBD2 call made by TCRdb goes unchecked. Germline V gives CDR1 ENHRY, CDR2 SYGVKD. The CDR3 covers 14 residues. CDR3 sequence: CAISESGGINEQFF.

This clonotype is deemed medium-sized by its frequency. V and J are TRBV13 and TRBJ2-1; no DNA is available, so the TRBD2 call from TCRdb remains unchecked. Germline V gene lookup returns CDR1 PRHDT and CDR2 FYEKMQ (reference sequence). There are 15 residues in the CDR3. This CDR3 reads CASSSRREGLNEQFF.

This clonotype is labeled medium-sized based on frequency. The J gene is TRBJ2-7, the V gene TRBV29-1; checking the TCRdb D call of TRBD1 is not possible without DNA. Germline values: CDR1 SQVTM, CDR2 ANQGSEA. The CDR3 has 13 residues. The CDR3 region is CSVVGAGRYEQYF.

The chain joins TRBV14 to TRBJ2-1. The germline V gene has CDR1 SGHDN and CDR2 FVKESK. The CDR3 is 13 amino acids. CDR3 loop: CASSQYGDNEQFF.

The chain links TRBV18 to TRBJ2-3. This CDR3 is built from 13 residues. CDR1 KGHSH and CDR2 LQKENI come from the germline V gene. The chain's CDR3 is CASSPPDEDTQYF.

This clonotype registers medium-sized (0.01 to 0.1%) by frequency. V gene TRBV28 combines with J gene TRBJ2-1; without DNA, the TCRdb call of TRBD1 cannot be checked. The germline CDR1 and CDR2 sequences are MDHEN and SYDVKM. The CDR3 runs 20 residues. CDR3: CASRPGTPREREGSYNEQFF.

The J gene is TRBJ2-4, the V gene TRBV23-1; the TCRdb call, TRBD2, lacks DNA for checking. TRBV23-1 is assigned to the ORF class and has an uncertain function. The CDR3 consists of 17 residues. Here the CDR3 reads CASRPPRGNAPKNIQYF.

This clonotype is medium-sized by frequency. V usage is TRBV29-1 and J usage is TRBJ2-1; the D call of TRBD2 rests on TCRdb alone, since no DNA is present to check it. The CDR3 contains 15 residues. CDR1 SQVTM and CDR2 ANQGSEA come from the germline V gene. The CDR3 region is CSVWGGAGDYNEQFF.

This chain links TRBV29-1 with TRBJ2-2; TCRdb's D call of TRBD1 is untestable without DNA. The CDR3 sequence is 12 residues long. Per the germline V gene, CDR1 is SQVTM and CDR2 is ANQGSEA. CDR3 sequence reads: CSVLGATGELFF.

This clonotype is classed as medium-sized by frequency. CDR3 loop: CASSPRTSVYNEQFF. The V call is TRBV14, the J call TRBJ2-1; TCRdb names TRBD2, which stays unverified in the absence of DNA. Germline-derived CDR1 and CDR2 are SGHDN and FVKESK. The CDR3 has 15 amino acids.

This CDR3 reads CASSSTGTEGFGTQYF. The gene calls are TRBV5-1 and TRBJ2-3; checking the TCRdb D call of TRBD1 is not possible without DNA. CDR3 size: 16 residues. Per germline, CDR1 SGHRS and CDR2 YFSETQ.

Here the CDR3 reads CASSPQGQGRYEQYF. The V gene is TRBV7-9, the J gene TRBJ2-7; there is no DNA to check the TCRdb D call of TRBD1. CDR3 length: 15 amino acids. The germline CDR1 and CDR2 sequences are SEHNR and FQNEAQ (reference sequence).

The chain couples TRBV11-2 to TRBJ2-1; the TCRdb D gene call, TRBD2, has no DNA to confirm it. The CDR3 runs 13 residues. Germline loops: CDR1 SGHAT, CDR2 FQNNGV. CDR3 amino acids: CASSPQSGHEQFF.

Judged by frequency, this clonotype is medium-sized. The chain uses TRBV14 and TRBJ1-1. The CDR3 runs to 13 residues. CDR1 SGHDN and CDR2 FVKESK come from the germline V gene. The CDR3 sequence is CASSSWGGTEAFF. Variable domain in full (rest from reference TRBV14 and TRBJ1-1): EAGVTQFPSHSVIEKGQTVTLRCDPISGHDNLYWYRRVMGKEIKFLLHFVKESKQDESGMPNNRFLAERTGGTYSTLKVQPAELEDSGVYFCASSSWGGTEAFFGQGTRLTVV.

The chain joins TRBV29-1 to TRBJ2-4; without DNA, the TCRdb call of TRBD1 cannot be checked. Germline V gene sequence: CDR1 SQVTM, CDR2 ANQGSEA. The CDR3 totals 15 residues. Here the CDR3 reads CSVEEPQGAKNIQYF.

The chain has TRBV15 and TRBJ2-7; TCRdb designates TRBD2, a call that cannot be tested without DNA. Germline loops: CDR1 LNHNV, CDR2 YYDKDF (reference sequence). This CDR3 has 16 residues. The CDR3 region is CATSKPAAGPSYEQYF.

This chain joins TRBV5-4 and TRBJ2-7; absent DNA, TCRdb's TRBD1 call cannot be checked. The CDR3 contains 15 residues. Germline-derived CDR1 and CDR2 are SGHNT and YYREEE (reference sequence). The CDR3 protein is CASSMGQGASYEQYF.